This T cell receptor (beta chain) emerged from a study of shared clonotypes between healthy human individuals. Naive CD8 cells lacked CD45RO and underwent positive selection for CCR7, leaving out terminally differentiated effector memory CD45RA+ cells. TCRdb's table, derived via immunoSEQ multiplex PCR, lists solely in-frame clones and lacks some. The table lists about 580,000 clones, 95% to 98% of them singletons. The CDR3 runs 14 residues. CDR1 is SEHNR, CDR2 FQNEAQ, per germline (reference sequence). Trimming stripped 7 bases from V and 1 base from J, with 12 bases between. V usage is TRBV7-9 and J usage is TRBJ2-3, with D unresolved. This clonotype originated in a man aged 30 to 39 in good health. Sequences were obtained from naive CD8+ T cells sorted from blood. The DNA for the CDR3 is TGTGCCAGCAAGAAGACTTTGGGCACAGATACGCAGTATTTT. It translates to CASKKTLGTDTQYF.